These T cell receptor beta chains were read from a single sample in a study of cytomegalovirus exposure and HLA in healthy donors. The data were produced by immunoSEQ multiplex PCR, yet TCRdb's version contains in-frame clones alone and is incomplete. Of 71,000 or so clones listed, about 95% are singletons. The sample taken for sequencing was PBMCs. These receptors came from a woman aged 18-29 years in good health and CMV-seronegative. CDR3s include the opening cysteine and the closing phenylalanine or tryptophan. Fields, in order: clone size, D gene, V gene, J gene, CDR3 protein, CDR3 DNA. A D gene is named only where the DNA matches it firmly. The size of a clone is reported for some rows only, either as once, few or many, or as a class for expanded clones.

clone size: -
D gene: -
V gene: TRBV7-4
J gene: TRBJ1-1
CDR3 protein: CASSFGQGANLDTEAFF
CDR3 DNA: TGTGCCAGCAGCTTCGGGCAGGGCGCAAACCTGGACACTGAAGCTTTCTTT

clone size: once
D gene: -
V gene: TRBV15
J gene: TRBJ1-5
CDR3 protein: CATSLGGRGNQPQHF
CDR3 DNA: TGTGCCACCAGCCTTGGGGGCAGGGGCAATCAGCCCCAGCATTTT

clone size: -
D gene: -
V gene: TRBV2
J gene: TRBJ2-3
CDR3 protein: CASSGVGQIRGNRDTQYF
CDR3 DNA: TGTGCCAGCAGTGGGGTCGGGCAGATTAGAGGAAACAGGGATACGCAGTATTTT

clone size: -
D gene: TRBD1
V gene: TRBV5-6
J gene: TRBJ1-5
CDR3 protein: CASSLALQGANNQPQHF
CDR3 DNA: TGTGCCAGCAGCTTGGCCCTACAGGGGGCTAACAATCAGCCCCAGCATTTT

clone size: -
D gene: TRBD1
V gene: TRBV9
J gene: TRBJ1-2
CDR3 protein: CASGGTGYSYGYTF
CDR3 DNA: TGTGCCAGCGGTGGGACAGGGTATTCCTATGGCTACACCTTC

clone size: -
D gene: TRBD2
V gene: TRBV11-2
J gene: TRBJ2-7
CDR3 protein: CASNGLAVGNPYEQYF
CDR3 DNA: TGTGCCAGCAACGGACTAGCGGTTGGGAATCCCTACGAGCAGTACTTC

clone size: -
D gene: -
V gene: TRBV14
J gene: TRBJ1-6
CDR3 protein: CASSLERRVNSPLHF
CDR3 DNA: TGTGCCAGCAGCCTGGAAAGGCGGGTCAATTCACCCCTCCACTTT

clone size: -
D gene: TRBD2
V gene: TRBV9
J gene: TRBJ2-4
CDR3 protein: CASSVSSGRGAKNIQYF
CDR3 DNA: TGTGCCAGCAGCGTTTCTAGCGGGAGGGGAGCCAAAAACATTCAGTACTTC

clone size: -
D gene: TRBD1
V gene: TRBV30
J gene: TRBJ1-1
CDR3 protein: CAWSEDREAFF
CDR3 DNA: TGTGCCTGGAGTGAGGACAGGGAAGCTTTCTTT

clone size: -
D gene: TRBD1
V gene: TRBV7-9
J gene: TRBJ1-1
CDR3 protein: CASSLGTGNMNTEAFF
CDR3 DNA: TGTGCCAGCAGCTTAGGGACAGGGAACATGAACACTGAAGCTTTCTTT

clone size: -
D gene: TRBD1
V gene: TRBV9
J gene: TRBJ1-1
CDR3 protein: CASSEAQGWRTEAFF
CDR3 DNA: TGTGCCAGCAGCGAGGCACAGGGGTGGCGCACTGAAGCTTTCTTT

clone size: once
D gene: TRBD1
V gene: TRBV5-8
J gene: TRBJ2-1
CDR3 protein: CASSTLGTGYNEQFF
CDR3 DNA: TGTGCCAGCAGTACTCTCGGGACAGGCTACAATGAGCAGTTCTTC

clone size: -
D gene: TRBD1
V gene: TRBV7-2
J gene: TRBJ2-7
CDR3 protein: CASSYRTGSYEQYF
CDR3 DNA: TGTGCCAGCAGCTACAGGACAGGATCCTACGAGCAGTACTTC

clone size: once
D gene: -
V gene: TRBV9
J gene: TRBJ1-2
CDR3 protein: CASSPRDNYGYTF
CDR3 DNA: TGTGCCAGCAGTCCCAGGGATAACTATGGCTACACCTTC

clone size: -
D gene: -
V gene: TRBV5-4
J gene: TRBJ2-7
CDR3 protein: CASSLRTAYEQYF
CDR3 DNA: TGTGCCAGCAGCTTGAGGACAGCCTACGAGCAGTACTTC

clone size: -
D gene: -
V gene: TRBV18
J gene: TRBJ2-5
CDR3 protein: CASSPTLEHETQYF
CDR3 DNA: TGTGCCAGCTCACCGACTCTTGAACATGAAACCCAGTACTTC

clone size: -
D gene: TRBD2
V gene: TRBV11-2
J gene: TRBJ2-1
CDR3 protein: CASSFGGSEQFF
CDR3 DNA: TGTGCCAGCAGCTTTGGCGGGAGTGAGCAGTTCTTC

clone size: -
D gene: TRBD2
V gene: TRBV11-2
J gene: TRBJ2-5
CDR3 protein: CASSLAGGQETQYF
CDR3 DNA: TGTGCCAGCAGCTTAGCGGGGGGGCAAGAGACCCAGTACTTC

clone size: -
D gene: TRBD1
V gene: TRBV29-1
J gene: TRBJ2-2
CDR3 protein: CSVWTGDTGELFF
CDR3 DNA: TGCAGCGTTTGGACAGGGGATACCGGGGAGCTGTTTTTT

clone size: -
D gene: TRBD2
V gene: TRBV10-3
J gene: TRBJ2-1
CDR3 protein: CAIGSSGPYNEQFF
CDR3 DNA: TGTGCCATCGGTTCTAGCGGGCCCTACAATGAGCAGTTCTTC

clone size: -
D gene: TRBD1
V gene: TRBV6-1
J gene: TRBJ1-2
CDR3 protein: CASSEGAGGNYGYTF
CDR3 DNA: TGTGCCAGCAGTGAAGGGGCAGGGGGTAACTATGGCTACACCTTC

clone size: -
D gene: -
V gene: TRBV27
J gene: TRBJ2-7
CDR3 protein: CASSLQGTYEQYF
CDR3 DNA: TGTGCCAGCAGTTTACAGGGTACCTACGAGCAGTACTTC

clone size: -
D gene: -
V gene: TRBV28
J gene: TRBJ2-1
CDR3 protein: CASSFVDEQFF
CDR3 DNA: TGTGCCAGCAGTTTTGTCGATGAGCAGTTCTTC

clone size: -
D gene: TRBD1
V gene: TRBV7-7
J gene: TRBJ2-5
CDR3 protein: CASSLTRDRQETQYF
CDR3 DNA: TGTGCTAGCAGCTTAACCCGGGACAGGCAAGAGACCCAGTACTTC

clone size: -
D gene: -
V gene: TRBV4-1
J gene: TRBJ2-5
CDR3 protein: CASSQDPGSQETQYF
CDR3 DNA: TGCGCCAGCAGCCAAGATCCAGGCAGTCAAGAGACCCAGTACTTC

clone size: -
D gene: -
V gene: TRBV21-1
J gene: TRBJ2-1
CDR3 protein: CASRAGLASYNEQFF
CDR3 DNA: TGTGCCAGCCGCGCGGGACTAGCATCTTACAATGAGCAGTTCTTC

clone size: once
D gene: TRBD1
V gene: TRBV6-6
J gene: TRBJ2-1
CDR3 protein: CASSPTGAEQFF
CDR3 DNA: TGTGCCAGCAGCCCTACAGGGGCTGAGCAGTTCTTC